This T cell receptor (beta chain) originates from a study of CD8 T cells in ankylosing spondylitis (dated by TCRdb to 2016 to 2017). Regarding the complete study: The study set out to find disease-linked TCR variants by profiling T cell receptor beta repertoires in ankylosing spondylitis patients and healthy donors. The whole study cohort included over a hundred healthy donors and around 24 ankylosing spondylitis patients. Samples of peripheral blood were taken, and for ankylosing spondylitis patients, synovial fluid was collected as well.

The CDR3 contains 15 residues, cysteine and phenylalanine counted. Only the CDR3 part of the read is kept: 45 bases, read in frame from the first base. The germline V gene sets CDR1 to KGHSH and CDR2 to LQKENI. The junction shows trimming of 5 bases on V and 5 bases on J, plus 16 bases between the germline ends. This clonotype has more than one count but fewer than ten. Its antigen has not been determined. Base qualities are missing; no much larger clone stands one base away. Study-wide findings and limitations: The disease-linked clones were reported as significantly enriched in matched synovial fluid samples from ankylosing spondylitis patients. In peripheral blood, the disease-linked clones were found at relatively low frequencies and had a CD8+ phenotype. Some TCR beta motif variants had previously been reported in synovial fluid and blood of reactive arthritis patients, which suggested common disease-initiation mechanisms. A TCR beta motif of fewer than 10 highly homologous amino acid variants appeared characteristic of blood from ankylosing spondylitis patients.

The sample was run on an Illumina HiSeq 2500. Quantitative 5'-RACE with molecular barcodes was the method used to prepare the TCR beta libraries. The original methods were these. To identify disease-linked TCR variants, a new computational method was used, one built on a probabilistic model of VDJ rearrangement. The raw public reads went through TCRdb reprocessing: fastp at Q25, MiXCR clone calling, in-frame beta chains kept. Each entry is one CDR3 protein sequence, shown with its most common DNA and genes. TCRdb, not the authors, supplied the V and J calls. Across this sample there are roughly 470,000 distinct CDR3 sequences, with more than 25% seen only once. The ten largest clones add up to 0.75% to 0.9% of the sample.

The receptor was isolated from a male donor with ankylosing spondylitis. Here the chain combines TRBV18 and TRBJ2-1; perhaps TRBD1 is the D gene, with 6 bases matching. The sequenced material came from blood, either unsorted or a sorted T cell fraction (not recorded which). The CDR3 corresponds to CASSTYNRVHNEQFF. The nucleotide sequence reads TGTGCCAGCTCAACCTATAACAGGGTCCACAATGAGCAGTTCTTC.